This T cell receptor beta chain is drawn from a study of a mutant IDH1 vaccine in newly diagnosed glioma. Across the whole study: Scheduled for weeks 1, 3, 5, 7, 11, 15, 19 and 23, eight vaccinations were given to patients. Treated patients comprised roughly 60% males and approximately 38% females, mean age 40.4 years.

To note about this clone: Antigen unknown.

Germline CDR1 is MNHNS and CDR2 is SASEGT. V was clipped by 2 bases and J by 4 bases, with 11 bases between them. This CDR3 contains 14 residues. Some clones are missing from TCRdb's copy, which holds only in-frame ones; the method was immunoSEQ multiplex PCR. The repertoire holds almost 85,000 clones, with around 85% as singletons. Noted time point: week 23, last vaccination. Vaccination comprised doses that each held 300 ug of mutant IDH1 20-mer peptide, plus topical imiquimod. Donors had new IDH1-mutant astrocytomas of WHO grade 3 or 4 (ATRX-lost). The gene calls are TRBV6-1 and TRBJ1-2; D gene ambiguous. Sequencing was performed on PBMCs, taken from a glioma patient whose treatment included an IDH1 peptide vaccine. The sequence was obtained from a man aged 25-40 years with glioma. Some clones in this sample may be carry-over from other donors' samples. CDR3 loop: CASSEFVIAYGYTF. The CDR3 DNA follows: TGTGCCAGCAGTGAATTTGTCATAGCCTATGGCTACACCTTC.